Given below is one T cell receptor beta chain in context. The antigen is unknown. The data belong to a study of memory CD4+ T cells and cytomegalovirus serostatus. Study details: Healthy Belgian adult donors included roughly nine CMV-positive and 24 CMV-negative people.

Single viable CD3+CD4+CD8-CD45RO+ cells were sorted as the memory CD4+ T cells. Produced via immunoSEQ multiplex PCR; TCRdb's table is partial and in-frame only. The sample includes some 49,000 clones, 78% of them seen just once. CDR3 length: 15 residues. Germline V CDR1 and CDR2: SGHTS, YDEGEE. Deletions cut 4 bases from V and 0 bases from J, with 11 bases between. Study results and limitations: About 40% of the roughly 150 known CMV-associated TCRbeta sequences appeared in CD4+ memory.

Sequencing was performed on memory CD4+ T cells from blood. This clonotype was obtained from an adult in good health and CMV-seronegative. The genes are TRBV5-8 and TRBJ2-1; D is possibly TRBD2 (5 bases). DNA for the CDR3: TGTGCCAGCAGCCCGGAGGAGCGCTCCTACAATGAGCAGTTCTTC. Its protein product is CASSPEERSYNEQFF.